This paragraph reports one TCR beta chain. This clone's antigen is unknown. Base qualities are not at hand, and no much larger clone is one base apart. This entry belongs to a study of OX40 agonist ivuxolimab in advanced cancers. In the study overall: Ivuxolimab, which targeted the costimulatory receptor OX40 (CD134), was an agonistic, fully human IgG2 monoclonal antibody. Intravenous ivuxolimab was administered to patients every 2 weeks at six dose levels: 0.01, 0.1, 0.3, 1.5, 3 and 10 mg/kg. Of the approximately 53 patients in dose escalation, 19 had hepatocellular carcinoma, some 15 had melanoma, 9 had renal cell carcinoma and 9 had head and neck cancer. The dose-escalation cohort was approximately 83% male with a mean age of approximately 60 years, ranging from roughly 20 to 80. Patients were allowed to have had prior anti-PD-1, anti-PD-L1 or anti-CTLA-4 therapy, and roughly 40% of the dose-escalation patients had been treated with checkpoint inhibitors. Partial responses occurred in three dose-escalation patients, of whom one had hepatocellular carcinoma and two had cutaneous melanoma. The purpose of peripheral TCRbeta sequencing was to test whether ivuxolimab changed TCR sequence diversity and led to clonal T-cell expansion. The monotherapy dose-escalation portion (N of about 57 patients) of the phase I ivuxolimab trial is reported in the paper. What the research found in general, with its limitations: In partial responders in the 0.1-3.0 mg/kg groups, normalized peripheral clonal expansion was found to be among the lowest, especially among CD8+ T cells. Low levels of normalized T-cell clonal expansion were also seen in some patients who did not respond. Clonal expansion of both CD4+ and CD8+ blood T cells was observed from baseline to week 6 at doses 0.1 to 3.0 mg/kg. On average, CD8+ T cells showed more expanded clones than CD4+ T cells after ivuxolimab. The antigen specificity of the clonally expanded peripheral T cells was not determined.

The CDR3, cysteine through phenylalanine, is 14 amino acids long. Only CDR3 DNA remains: 42 bases, in frame from the first base. CDR1 SGHRS and CDR2 YFSETQ are derived from the germline V gene. From V the trimming removes 0 bases and from J it removes 6 bases, while the gene matches leave 5 bases of the junction unaccounted for. The trial excluded patients who had a history of autoimmune disease or were on systemic immunosuppression. Peripheral blood for TCR sequencing was drawn from every dose cohort at baseline, at cycle 4 day 1 and at cycle 7 day 1. Samples were obtained from an open-label, multicenter, first-in-human phase I dose-escalation trial of ivuxolimab. Adults with locally advanced or metastatic melanoma, renal cell carcinoma, hepatocellular carcinoma or head and neck squamous cell carcinoma were enrolled in the trial. CD4+ and CD8+ T cells were sorted separately from peripheral blood before TCR sequencing.

To sequence the TCRbeta CDR3 region, genomic DNA was isolated from the sorted cells. The immunoSEQ Assay was used for sequencing of TCRbeta CDR3 regions. The immuneACCESS repertoire file appears here via TCRdb, limited to in-frame rearrangements. These files lack a portion of the clones; in checked studies, under half of the deficit traces to unresolved V genes, and the cause of the others is not known. The sample records 65,000 to 95,000 clones, about 83% of which are singletons. The biggest ten clones account for 0.76% of the sample. The TCR sequence derives from an adult with an advanced solid tumor such as melanoma, head and neck, liver or kidney cancer. This specimen was CD4+ or CD8+ T cells sorted from blood, taken in a trial of the OX40 agonist ivuxolimab. The chain uses TRBV5-1 and TRBJ1-1; 7 of the junction bases match TRBD1. The DNA sequence is given as TGCGCCAGCAGCTTGGGCTACAGGGGCGCTGAAGCTTTCTTT. It codes for CASSLGYRGAEAFF.